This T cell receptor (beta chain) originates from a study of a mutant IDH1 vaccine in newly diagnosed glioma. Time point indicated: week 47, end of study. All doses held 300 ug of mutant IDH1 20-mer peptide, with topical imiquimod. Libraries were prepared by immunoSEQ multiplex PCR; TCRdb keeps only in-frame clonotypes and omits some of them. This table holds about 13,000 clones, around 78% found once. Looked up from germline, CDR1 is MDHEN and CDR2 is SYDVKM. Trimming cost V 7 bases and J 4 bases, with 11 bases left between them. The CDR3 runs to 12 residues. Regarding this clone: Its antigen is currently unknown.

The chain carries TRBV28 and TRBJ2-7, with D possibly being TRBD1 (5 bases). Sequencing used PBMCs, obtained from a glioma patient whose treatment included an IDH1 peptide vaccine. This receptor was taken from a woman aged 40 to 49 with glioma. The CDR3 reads CASTLRGYEQYF. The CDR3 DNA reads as TGTGCCAGCACTCTAAGGGGTTACGAGCAGTACTTC.